This TCR beta chain was identified during a study of T cell repertoires in cytomegalovirus infection. Looking at the study overall: Alongside well-studied HLA-B-restricted CMV epitopes, recently identified HLA-C-restricted CMV epitopes were also used. Matching HLA type, along with CMV infection, was indicated by public TCR beta signatures. The study's findings and limits: CMV carriers having the relevant HLA were flagged by cumulative public TCR beta family frequency. Ex vivo responses were dominated by HLA-C-restricted CMV-specific TCR beta clonotypes.

TCRdb reprocessed the reads via MiXCR and lists one record per CDR3 protein. The sample yields some 940,000 distinct CDR3 sequences, approximately 33% seen once. This clonotype has just a few counts. The antigen is undetermined. The CDR3 is 13 amino acids. V was trimmed by 2 bases and J by 6 bases, leaving 8 bases between them. Germline CDR1 and CDR2: MGHRA and YSYEKL. The sequencing here drew on cultured CD8+ T cells from PBMCs, taken from culture after CMV antigen stimulation. V is TRBV4-1 and J is TRBJ2-1, with D uncertain. The receptor comes from a human donor in good health (CMV status not recorded). Some clones in this sample may be carry-over from other donors' samples. CDR3: CASSQSQVNEQFF. CDR3 sequence (DNA): TGCGCCAGCAGCCAATCCCAGGTCAATGAGCAGTTCTTC.